The TCR beta chain under discussion was sequenced for a study of shared clonotypes between healthy human individuals. The wider study: Every donor yielded three CD4 naive, three CD4 memory, two CD8 naive and one CD8 memory plate.

Clones were sequenced by immunoSEQ multiplex PCR, and TCRdb holds only the in-frame ones, with some missing. This sample has around 1.9 million clones, with just over 90% found just once. Study-level results: What rarefaction showed was incomplete sorted-subset sequencing despite large depth.

Worth noting for this clone: Its antigen is undetermined. The sample carries other DNA sequences with the same CDR3.

Only CD45RO-negative cells positively selected for CCR7 counted as naive CD8 cells, so terminally differentiated effector memory CD45RA+ cells were excluded. Per the germline V gene, CDR1 is SQVTM and CDR2 is ANQGSEA. The CDR3 extends over 12 amino acids. Trimming took off 6 bases at V and 2 bases at J, with 7 bases between the two ends. The origin of this receptor is a man younger than 35 in good health. Some clones in this sample may be carry-over from other donors' samples. The J gene is TRBJ2-2, the V gene TRBV29-1; D gene unclear. The sample taken for sequencing was naive CD8+ T cells from PBMCs. The CDR3 DNA sequence: TGCAGCGTAGTAGGAAACACCGGGGAGCTGTTTTTT. As protein: CSVVGNTGELFF.